The next 29 T cell receptor beta chains were all read from a single sample in a study of T-cell memory formation after mild COVID-19. TCRdb reprocessed the 5' RACE reads via MiXCR and lists one record per CDR3 protein. The sample consists of fewer than 50,000 distinct CDR3 sequences, about 6.3% of them appearing once. Material for sequencing was PBMCs or a T cell subset sorted from them (not recorded which). The receptors were gathered from an adult who had mild COVID-19 (a few samples of this study predate the infection). Cell type and time point are not known.

The sample holds a few counts of this clonotype. This chain links TRBV19 with TRBJ2-1; 8 nucleotides match TRBD2. Trimming cost V 7 bases and J 2 bases; bases outside gene matches: 7. Germline-derived CDR1 and CDR2 are LNHDA and SQIVND (reference sequence). The CDR3 is made up of 15 amino acids. The CDR3 is CASMAGLAAYNEQFF. CDR3 bases: TGTGCCAGTATGGCAGGACTAGCTGCCTACAATGAGCAGTTCTTC.

This chain links TRBV2 with TRBJ2-5; a possible D gene is TRBD1 (6 bases). Trimming took 7 bases from V and 2 from J, leaving 11 bases between them. CDR3 length: 13 amino acids. Germline loops: CDR1 SNHLY, CDR2 FYNNEI. DNA of the CDR3: TGTGCCAGCACTGGACAGTTTCAAGAGACCCAGTACTTC. Its translation is CASTGQFQETQYF.

The chain is built from TRBV21-1 and TRBJ2-3; the table names TRBD2, a call not compared with the DNA. TRBV21-1 is deemed a pseudogene. The CDR3 is 16 residues long. The CDR3 sequence: CASSFRLAGGTDTQYF. The CDR3 nucleotides read TGTGCCAGCAGCTTCCGACTAGCGGGCGGCACAGATACGCAGTATTTT.

This clonotype occurred many times. This chain links TRBV19 with TRBJ2-7, with 7 bases matching TRBD1. V lost 5 bases and J lost 6; bases outside the gene matches: 10. Germline V lookup: CDR1 LNHDA, CDR2 SQIVND (reference sequence). The CDR3 has 14 residues. CDR3 sequence: CASSFAWAGGEQYF. The CDR3 DNA follows: TGTGCCAGTAGTTTCGCCTGGGCAGGGGGCGAGCAGTACTTC.

This clonotype was counted ten times or more. The chain combines TRBV7-2 with TRBJ2-2; D possibly corresponds to TRBD1 (6 bases). Trimming pared 3 bases from V and 13 bases from J, leaving 18 bases between. The V gene's germline CDR1 is SGHTA and CDR2 FQGNSA. This CDR3 contains 14 residues. The CDR3, as DNA: TGTGCCAGCAGCTTTCGGCAGGGGCTTTATGGGCTGTTTTTT. Translation gives CASSFRQGLYGLFF.

This clonotype came up many times. This rearrangement joins TRBV6-5 to TRBJ2-2; D gene unclear. Germline loops: CDR1 MNHEY, CDR2 SVGAGI. The CDR3 covers 13 residues. Trimming removed 2 bases at V and 6 bases at J, with 7 bases between. DNA of the CDR3: TGTGCCAGCAGTTACCCCAGAGCCGGGGAGCTGTTTTTT. The encoded protein is CASSYPRAGELFF.

This clonotype occurred many times. The chain couples TRBV5-1 to TRBJ1-1; TRBD1 might be the D (5 bases). The CDR3 consists of 15 residues. Trimming took off 0 bases at V and 0 bases at J, with 9 bases between the two ends. Germline V lookup: CDR1 SGHRS, CDR2 YFSETQ. The CDR3 loop is CASSLDGAMNTEAFF. The CDR3 DNA follows: TGCGCCAGCAGCTTGGACGGGGCCATGAACACTGAAGCTTTCTTT.

Ten or more counts support this clonotype. V and J are TRBV12-3 or TRBV12-4 and TRBJ1-6; 8 bases are shared with TRBD1. V was clipped by 6 bases and J by 7 bases; unmatched bases: 5. This CDR3 is built from 14 residues. CDR3 DNA: TGTGCCAGCAGGCCAGGGGGCCGGAATTCACCCCTCCACTTT. Its protein is CASRPGGRNSPLHF.

This clonotype was observed a handful of times. Here the CDR3 reads CASSSRGRQETQYF. The CDR3, as DNA: TGTGCCAGCAGCTCCCGGGGCCGCCAAGAGACCCAGTACTTC. This rearrangement joins TRBV11-3 to TRBJ2-5; D possibly matches TRBD1 or TRBD2 (5 bases each). Germline CDR1 and CDR2: SGHNT and YENEEA. The CDR3 totals 14 residues. V lost 4 bases to trimming and J lost 1 base, with 10 bases between them.

The sample holds many counts of this clonotype. This sequence joins TRBV4-3 and TRBJ2-3, with a tentative D call TRBD1 (5 bases). CDR3 length: 14 residues. Trimming took 0 bases from V and 14 from J, leaving 18 bases between them. The germline V gene encodes CDR1 LGHNA and CDR2 YSLEER. For the CDR3, the DNA is TGCGCCAGCAGCCAAGATTTGTGGGGCCTGATAGGGTATTTT. Its protein product is CASSQDLWGLIGYF.

In this sample, this clonotype turned up a few times. The V call is TRBV20-1, the J call TRBJ2-2; D might be TRBD2 (6 bases). V gave up 7 bases and J gave up 1 base, with 10 bases separating them. This CDR3 region has 13 residues. Germline V gives CDR1 DFQATT, CDR2 SNEGSKA (reference sequence). The CDR3 DNA follows: TGCAGTGGGGAGGACCTGAACACCGGGGAGCTGTTTTTT. This sequence encodes CSGEDLNTGELFF.

The V call is TRBV19, the J call TRBJ1-2; possible D gene TRBD1, 5 bases. The length of the CDR3 is 11 residues. Trimming removed 9 bases from V and 4 bases from J, with 9 bases in between. CDR1 is LNHDA, CDR2 SQIVND, per germline (reference sequence). The CDR3 is CASRQLYGYTF. CDR3 DNA: TGTGCCAGCAGACAGCTCTATGGCTACACCTTC.

The chain employs TRBV20-1 and TRBJ1-2; possible D gene TRBD1, 5 bases. This CDR3 region has 15 residues. The V and J ends lost 6 bases and 0 bases respectively, with 17 bases between them. CDR1 and CDR2 (germline): DFQATT, SNEGSKA (reference sequence). This CDR3 reads CSAVQGSGANYGYTF. CDR3 sequence (DNA): TGCAGTGCCGTGCAGGGTAGTGGCGCTAACTATGGCTACACCTTC.

This clonotype occurred many times. The rearrangement uses TRBV6-2 or TRBV6-3 and TRBJ2-1; TRBD2 matches 7 bases. The CDR3 runs 18 residues. V dropped 2 bases and J dropped 1; count of bases not matched to a gene: 11. CDR1 MNHEY and CDR2 SVGEGT come from the germline V gene. This CDR3 reads CASSYPSGREWSYNEQFF. CDR3 nucleotide sequence: TGTGCCAGCAGTTACCCCTCGGGGCGGGAGTGGTCCTACAATGAGCAGTTCTTC.

This clonotype was seen ten or more times. The rearrangement links TRBV20-1 to TRBJ1-1, with 8 bases lining up with TRBD1. V gave up 4 bases and J gave up 5 bases; unmatched junction bases: 9. CDR1 and CDR2 (germline): DFQATT, SNEGSKA (reference sequence). This CDR3 is 14 amino acids long. The CDR3 is CSAIGQGGGTEAFF. CDR3 in DNA: TGCAGTGCTATTGGACAGGGAGGTGGTACTGAAGCTTTCTTT.

This clonotype was seen at least ten times. The CDR3 loop reads CAIRTSGGPQETQYF. CDR3 DNA: TGTGCCATCCGGACTAGCGGGGGCCCACAAGAGACCCAGTACTTC. This chain uses TRBV12-3 or TRBV12-4 with TRBJ2-5, with 13 bases identical to TRBD2. V trimming: 10 bases; J trimming: 2 bases; junction bases outside the gene matches: 7. This CDR3 contains 15 residues.

This clonotype has at least ten counts. The chain is built from TRBV6-6 and TRBJ1-1; D uncertain. The CDR3 is 14 residues long. Germline V gene data show CDR1 as MNHNY and CDR2 as SVGAGI (reference sequence). The V end was cut by 0 bases, the J end by 1 base, with 6 bases between. The CDR3 DNA reads TGTGCCAGCAGTTACTCGAGGCAGAACACTGAAGCTTTCTTT. Its protein product is CASSYSRQNTEAFF.

The chain carries TRBV28 and TRBJ2-1, with TRBD2 identical over 7 bases. The V gene end was trimmed by 5 bases and the J gene end by 0 bases; junction bases not matched to a gene: 4. The CDR3 totals 15 residues. Germline V gene sequence: CDR1 MDHEN, CDR2 SYDVKM. The CDR3 loop reads CASSSGASSYNEQFF. The DNA of the CDR3 is TGTGCCAGCAGTAGCGGGGCGAGCTCCTACAATGAGCAGTTCTTC.

The rearrangement uses TRBV11-3 and TRBJ1-4; 7 bases agree with TRBD1. The CDR3 spans 15 residues. Germline values: CDR1 SGHNT, CDR2 YENEEA. V dropped 5 bases and J dropped 5; count of bases not matched to a gene: 8. The CDR3 region has the DNA TGTGCCAGCAGCCTACGACAGGGTGGGAATGAAAAACTGTTTTTT. Translating it yields CASSLRQGGNEKLFF.

J is TRBJ2-2 and V is TRBV11-2; TRBD1 is a possible D gene (6 bases). Germline lookup yields CDR1 SGHAT and CDR2 FQNNGV. This CDR3 spans 14 amino acids. With 5 bases removed from V and 7 bases from J, the gap between germline ends came to 14 bases. As DNA, the CDR3 is TGTGCCAGCAGCGGAAGTGGGGGCCTCGGGGAGCTGTTTTTT. As protein: CASSGSGGLGELFF.

This clonotype was detected a few times. The chain employs TRBV9 and TRBJ1-4; D possibly corresponds to TRBD1 (5 bases). Germline CDR1 is SGDLS and CDR2 is YYNGEE. The CDR3 extends over 15 amino acids. Trimming pared 4 bases from V and 8 bases from J, leaving 18 bases between. In DNA form, the CDR3 reads TGTGCCAGCAGCTTTGGGACGCCCGGGACGGAAAAACTGTTTTTT. The encoded protein is CASSFGTPGTEKLFF.

This clonotype occurred many times. The CDR3 loop reads CATSDWTSGWAGELFF. In DNA form, the CDR3 reads TGTGCCACCAGTGATTGGACTAGCGGGTGGGCCGGGGAGCTGTTTTTT. V and J are TRBV24-1 and TRBJ2-2; 11 bases line up with TRBD2. This CDR3 contains 16 residues. With V trimmed by 2 bases and J by 6 bases, 4 bases remained unmatched. CDR1 is KGHDR and CDR2 is SFDVKD in the germline V gene.

This clonotype was seen ten or more times. The chain has TRBV5-1 and TRBJ2-7; TRBD1 aligns across 7 bases. The CDR3 sequence is 15 residues long. V lost 0 bases, J lost 6 bases, and 9 bases stayed unmatched. Germline-derived CDR1 and CDR2 are SGHRS and YFSETQ. CDR3 protein: CASSLARTGAAEQYF. CDR3 nucleotide sequence: TGCGCCAGCAGCTTGGCCCGTACAGGGGCGGCCGAGCAGTACTTC.

This clonotype turned up a few times. This chain links TRBV19 with TRBJ2-2; 8 positions agree with TRBD1. The CDR3 spans 15 residues. The ends lost 8 bases at V and 2 bases at J; junction bases unmatched: 7. From germline, CDR1 is LNHDA and CDR2 SQIVND (reference sequence). Written as DNA, the CDR3 is TGTGCCAGTCGAAAGGACAGGGTAAACACCGGGGAGCTGTTTTTT. Its translation is CASRKDRVNTGELFF.

This clonotype was recorded at least ten times. The chain links TRBV5-1 to TRBJ2-5; unclear D gene. Germline CDR1 SGHRS, CDR2 YFSETQ. The CDR3 extends over 14 amino acids. V was pared by 0 bases and J by 5 bases, with 11 bases between. CDR3 coding DNA: TGCGCCAGCAGCTTGGGCGTAGGGCGGGAGACCCAGTACTTC. This codes for CASSLGVGRETQYF. The full variable domain, in which reference TRBV5-1 and TRBJ2-5 provide the parts outside the CDR3, is KAGVTQTPRYLIKTRGQQVTLSCSPISGHRSVSWYQQTPGQGLQFLFEYFSETQRNKGNFPGRFSGRQFSNSRSEMNVSTLELGDSALYLCASSLGVGRETQYFGPGTRLLVL.

In its sample, this clonotype was seen a few times. The CDR3, as DNA: TGCAGTGCTAGATTGGGGTCTGATGGCAATCAGCCCCAGCATTTT. It codes for CSARLGSDGNQPQHF. The chain employs TRBV20-1 and TRBJ1-5; no clear D. V lost 2 bases, J lost 2 bases, and 13 bases lay in between. This CDR3 spans 15 amino acids. Germline lookup yields CDR1 DFQATT and CDR2 SNEGSKA (reference sequence).

CDR3 coding DNA: TGTGCCTGGAGGGGACAGGGTGATCAGCCCCAGCATTTT. Its protein is CAWRGQGDQPQHF. The chain uses TRBV30 and TRBJ1-5, with TRBD1 matching over 9 bases. CDR3 size: 13 residues. With V trimmed by 3 bases and J by 5 bases, 2 bases remained unmatched. The germline V gene encodes CDR1 GTSNPN and CDR2 SVGIG (reference sequence).

In this sample, this clonotype turned up a few times. V usage is TRBV6-5 and J usage is TRBJ1-4; 8 nucleotides match TRBD1. With 5 bases clipped from V and 7 bases from J, the junction kept 6 bases outside the gene matches. The germline CDR1 and CDR2 sequences are MNHEY and SVGAGI. The CDR3 covers 14 residues. CDR3 loop: CASSPRGRAEKLFF. The CDR3 DNA is TGTGCCAGCAGTCCCAGGGGGCGCGCTGAAAAACTGTTTTTT.

V gene TRBV7-9 combines with J gene TRBJ2-5; possibly TRBD1 for D (5 bases). Germline loops: CDR1 SEHNR, CDR2 FQNEAQ (reference sequence). CDR3 length: 16 residues. V was shortened by 6 bases and J by 5 bases, with 22 bases between the two germline ends. CDR3 amino acids: CASSRIGHPEGETQYF. CDR3 bases: TGTGCCAGCAGTCGCATAGGACATCCGGAAGGGGAGACCCAGTACTTC.